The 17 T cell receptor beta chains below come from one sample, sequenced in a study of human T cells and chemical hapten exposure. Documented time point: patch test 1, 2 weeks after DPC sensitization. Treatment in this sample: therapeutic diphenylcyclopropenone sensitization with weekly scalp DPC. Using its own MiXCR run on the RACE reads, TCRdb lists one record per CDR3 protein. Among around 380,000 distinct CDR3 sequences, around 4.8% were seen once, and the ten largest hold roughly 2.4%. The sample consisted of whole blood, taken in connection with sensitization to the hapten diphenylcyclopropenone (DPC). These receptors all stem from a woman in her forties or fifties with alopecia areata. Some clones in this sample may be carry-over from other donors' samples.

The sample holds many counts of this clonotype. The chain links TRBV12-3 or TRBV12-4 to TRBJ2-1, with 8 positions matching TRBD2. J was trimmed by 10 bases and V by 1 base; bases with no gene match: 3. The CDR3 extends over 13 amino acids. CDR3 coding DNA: TGTGCCAGCAGTTTAGGAGCGGGAGTAGAGCAGTTCTTC. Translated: CASSLGAGVEQFF.

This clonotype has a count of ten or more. CDR3 residues: CASTTGGRWDEKLFF. DNA of the CDR3: TGTGCCAGCACTACGGGAGGGCGGTGGGATGAAAAACTGTTTTTT. The chain recombines TRBV12-3 or TRBV12-4 with TRBJ1-4; D call uncertain. The CDR3 spans 15 residues. Deletions cut 7 bases from V and 6 bases from J, with 18 bases between.

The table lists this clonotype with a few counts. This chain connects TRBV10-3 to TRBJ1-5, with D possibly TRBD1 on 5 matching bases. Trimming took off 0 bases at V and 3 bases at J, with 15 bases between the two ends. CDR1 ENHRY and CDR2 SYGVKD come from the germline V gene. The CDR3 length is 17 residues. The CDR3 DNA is TGTGCCATCAGTGAGTCGAAACTCGGGGCGAACAATCAGCCCCAGCATTTT. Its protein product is CAISESKLGANNQPQHF.

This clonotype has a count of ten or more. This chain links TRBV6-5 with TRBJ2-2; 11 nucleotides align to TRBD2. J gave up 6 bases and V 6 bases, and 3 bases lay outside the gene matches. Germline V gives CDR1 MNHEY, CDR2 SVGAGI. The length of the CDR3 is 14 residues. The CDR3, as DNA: TGTGCCAGCAGCTTACTAGCGGGGGCCGGGGAGCTGTTTTTT. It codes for CASSLLAGAGELFF.

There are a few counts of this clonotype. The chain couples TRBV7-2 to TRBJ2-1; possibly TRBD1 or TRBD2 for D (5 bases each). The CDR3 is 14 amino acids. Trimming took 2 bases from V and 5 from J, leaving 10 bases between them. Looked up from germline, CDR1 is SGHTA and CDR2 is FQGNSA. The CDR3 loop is CASSLNPGHNEQFF. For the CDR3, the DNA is TGTGCCAGCAGCTTAAACCCGGGACACAATGAGCAGTTCTTC.

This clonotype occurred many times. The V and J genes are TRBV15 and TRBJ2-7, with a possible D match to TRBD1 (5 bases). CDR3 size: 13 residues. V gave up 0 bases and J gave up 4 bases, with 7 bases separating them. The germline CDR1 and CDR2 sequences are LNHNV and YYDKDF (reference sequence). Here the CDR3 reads CATSRERQYEQYF. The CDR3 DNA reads TGTGCCACCAGCAGAGAGAGACAGTACGAGCAGTACTTC.

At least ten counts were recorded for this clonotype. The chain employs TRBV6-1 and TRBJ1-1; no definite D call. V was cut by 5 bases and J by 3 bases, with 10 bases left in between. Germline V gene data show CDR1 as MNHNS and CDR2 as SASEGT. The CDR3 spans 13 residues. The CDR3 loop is CASSPLRDTEAFF. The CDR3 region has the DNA TGTGCCAGCAGTCCGCTCCGGGACACTGAAGCTTTCTTT.

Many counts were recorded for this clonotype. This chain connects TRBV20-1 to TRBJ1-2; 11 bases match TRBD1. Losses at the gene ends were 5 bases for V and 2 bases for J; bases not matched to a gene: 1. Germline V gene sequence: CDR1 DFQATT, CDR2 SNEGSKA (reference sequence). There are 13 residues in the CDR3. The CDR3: CSAWDRGNYGYTF. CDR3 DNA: TGCAGTGCTTGGGACAGGGGGAACTATGGCTACACCTTC.

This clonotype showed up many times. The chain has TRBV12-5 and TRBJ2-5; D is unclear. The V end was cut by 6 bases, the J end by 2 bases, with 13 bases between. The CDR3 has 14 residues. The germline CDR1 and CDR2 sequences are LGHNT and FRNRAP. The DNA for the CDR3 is TGTGCTAGTGGCGCCGGCGGCAGACAAGAGACCCAGTACTTC. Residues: CASGAGGRQETQYF.

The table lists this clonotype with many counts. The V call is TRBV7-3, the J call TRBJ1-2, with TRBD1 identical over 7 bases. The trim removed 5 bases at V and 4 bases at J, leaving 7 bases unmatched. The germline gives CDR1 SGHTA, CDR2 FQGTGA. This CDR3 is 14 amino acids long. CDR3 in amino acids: CASSPQGVIYGYTF. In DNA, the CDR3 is TGTGCCAGCAGCCCGCAGGGGGTTATCTATGGCTACACCTTC. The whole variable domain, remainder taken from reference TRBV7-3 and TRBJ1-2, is GAGVSQTPSNKVTEKGKYVELRCDPISGHTALYWYRQSLGQGPEFLIYFQGTGAADDSGLPNDRFFAVRPEGSVSTLKIQRTERGDSAVYLCASSPQGVIYGYTFGSGTRLTVV.

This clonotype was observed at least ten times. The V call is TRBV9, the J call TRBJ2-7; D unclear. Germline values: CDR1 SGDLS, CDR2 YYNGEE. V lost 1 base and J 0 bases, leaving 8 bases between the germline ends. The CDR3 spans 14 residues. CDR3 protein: CASSVSSSSYEQYF. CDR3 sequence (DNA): TGTGCCAGCAGCGTAAGCTCGAGCTCCTACGAGCAGTACTTC.

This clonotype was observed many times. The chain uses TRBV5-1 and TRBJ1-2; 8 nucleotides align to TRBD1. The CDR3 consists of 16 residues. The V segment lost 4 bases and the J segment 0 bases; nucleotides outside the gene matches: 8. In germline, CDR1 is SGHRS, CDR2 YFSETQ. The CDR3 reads CASSADRGPTNYGYTF. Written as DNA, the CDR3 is TGCGCCAGCAGCGCTGACAGGGGCCCGACTAACTATGGCTACACCTTC.

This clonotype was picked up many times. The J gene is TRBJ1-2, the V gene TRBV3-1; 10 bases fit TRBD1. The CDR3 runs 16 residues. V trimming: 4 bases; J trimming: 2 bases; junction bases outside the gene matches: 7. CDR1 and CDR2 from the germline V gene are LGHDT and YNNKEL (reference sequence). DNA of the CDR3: TGTGCCAGCAGCCGCTCGGACAGGGGGGCAAACTATGGCTACACCTTC. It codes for CASSRSDRGANYGYTF.

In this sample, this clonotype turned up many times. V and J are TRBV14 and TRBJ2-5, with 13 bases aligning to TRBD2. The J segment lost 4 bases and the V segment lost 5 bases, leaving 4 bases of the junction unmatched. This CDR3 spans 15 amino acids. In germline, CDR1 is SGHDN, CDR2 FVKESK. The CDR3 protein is CASSAGLAGAETQYF. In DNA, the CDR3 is TGTGCCAGCAGCGCAGGACTAGCGGGAGCAGAGACCCAGTACTTC.

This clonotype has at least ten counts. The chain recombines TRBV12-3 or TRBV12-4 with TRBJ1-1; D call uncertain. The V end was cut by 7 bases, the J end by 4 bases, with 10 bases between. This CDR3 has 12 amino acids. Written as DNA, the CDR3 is TGTGCCAGCACCCGGACGGGCACTGAAGCTTTCTTT. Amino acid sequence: CASTRTGTEAFF.

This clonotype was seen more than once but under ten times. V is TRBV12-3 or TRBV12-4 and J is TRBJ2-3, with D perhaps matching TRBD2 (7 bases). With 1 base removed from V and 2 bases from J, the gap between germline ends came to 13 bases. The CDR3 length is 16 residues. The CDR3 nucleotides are TGTGCCAGCAGTTTAGATGGGGGGGCCTACACAGATACGCAGTATTTT. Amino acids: CASSLDGGAYTDTQYF.

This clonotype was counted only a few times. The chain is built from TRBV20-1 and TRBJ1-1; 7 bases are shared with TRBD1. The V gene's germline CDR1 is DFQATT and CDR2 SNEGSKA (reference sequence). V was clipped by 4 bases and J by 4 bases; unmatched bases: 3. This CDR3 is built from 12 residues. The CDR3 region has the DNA TGCAGTGCTATCTACAGGGGCACTGAAGCTTTCTTT. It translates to CSAIYRGTEAFF.